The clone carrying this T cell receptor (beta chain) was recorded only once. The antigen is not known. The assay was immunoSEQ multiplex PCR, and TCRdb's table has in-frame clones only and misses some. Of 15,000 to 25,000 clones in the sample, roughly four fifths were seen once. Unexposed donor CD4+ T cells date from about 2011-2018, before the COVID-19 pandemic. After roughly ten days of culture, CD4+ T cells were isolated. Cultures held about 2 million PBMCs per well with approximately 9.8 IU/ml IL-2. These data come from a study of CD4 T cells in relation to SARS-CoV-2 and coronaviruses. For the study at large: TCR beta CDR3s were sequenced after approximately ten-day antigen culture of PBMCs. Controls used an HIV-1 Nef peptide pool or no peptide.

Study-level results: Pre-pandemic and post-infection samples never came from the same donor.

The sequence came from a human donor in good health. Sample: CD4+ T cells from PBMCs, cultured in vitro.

The CDR3 spells CASSLLRYEQYF. CDR3 bases: TGTGCCAGCAGCTTATTGCGCTACGAGCAGTACTTC. This sequence joins TRBV11-2 and TRBJ2-7, with D unresolved. Trimming took 2 bases from V and 3 from J, leaving 5 bases between them. The CDR3 consists of 12 residues. CDR1 is SGHAT, CDR2 FQNNGV, per germline. The full variable domain, in which reference TRBV11-2 and TRBJ2-7 provide the parts outside the CDR3, is EAGVAQSPRYKIIEKRQSVAFWCNPISGHATLYWYQQILGQGPKLLIQFQNNGVVDDSQLPKDRFSAERLKGVDSTLKIQPAKLEDSAVYLCASSLLRYEQYFGPGTRLTVT.